This T cell receptor beta chain derives from a study of regulatory and conventional T cells in RAG deficiency. Study results and limitations: In Omenn syndrome, Treg and Tconv repertoires overlapped >75%.

The table came from immunoSEQ multiplex PCR; TCRdb's copy has only in-frame clones and leaves some out. The table lists 29,000 or so clones, nearly 95% of them singletons, with approximately 0.18% in the top ten. In regard to this clone: Antigen: not known.

The sorted conventional CD4+ T cells were CD25-low and CD127-high, with genomic DNA sequenced. The CDR3 spans 15 residues. Germline CDR1 reads LNHDA; CDR2 reads SQIVND (reference sequence). Trimming removed 10 bases from V and 4 bases from J, with 22 bases in between. This sample was also put to use in a study of regulatory T cells. From that second work: The primer mix had 52 TRBV and 13 TRBJ primers. Skewed V and J usage and few unique V-J pairs marked patient repertoires, most in Tregs.

The chain has TRBV19 and TRBJ1-2, with TRBD1 as a possible D gene (6 bases). The receptor was derived from a human donor in good health. The sample comprised CD25- CD4+ T cells sorted from blood. The CDR3 DNA is TGTGCCACTAGGGATCAGGGGATGTGGGTCTATGGCTACACCTTC. Residues: CATRDQGMWVYGYTF.